Below, 2 T cell receptor beta chains from the same sample are listed, as sequenced in a study of blood T cell repertoires in COVID-19. Some clones are missing from TCRdb's copy, which holds only in-frame ones; the method was immunoSEQ multiplex PCR. The table has just under 40,000 clones, over 70% seen once. Material for sequencing was peripheral blood. The receptors shown here come from a man aged 50 to 60 with active or convalescent COVID-19.

The chain carries TRBV9 and TRBJ2-1; D call uncertain. The CDR3 is made up of 13 amino acids. V was clipped by 2 bases and J by 5 bases, with 8 bases between them. Germline CDR1 is SGDLS and CDR2 is YYNGEE. Here the CDR3 reads CASSVRVDNEQFF. The CDR3 bases are TGTGCCAGCAGCGTCCGGGTGGACAATGAGCAGTTCTTC. The complete variable domain, with remaining parts taken from reference TRBV9 and TRBJ2-1, reads DSGVTQTPKHLITATGQRVTLRCSPRSGDLSVYWYQQSLDQGLQFLIQYYNGEERAKGNILERFSAQQFPDLHSELNLSSLELGDSALYFCASSVRVDNEQFFGPGTRLTVL.

The chain carries TRBV19 and TRBJ1-1; D unclear. The CDR3 extends over 15 amino acids. Germline loops: CDR1 LNHDA, CDR2 SQIVND (reference sequence). The V gene lost 1 base and the J gene lost 6 bases, with 15 bases spanning the gap. The CDR3 here is CASSIVLEPYSEAFF. The CDR3 DNA sequence: TGTGCCAGTAGTATAGTTTTGGAGCCGTACTCTGAAGCTTTCTTT. The full variable domain, in which reference TRBV19 and TRBJ1-1 provide the parts outside the CDR3, is DGGITQSPKYLFRKEGQNVTLSCEQNLNHDAMYWYRQDPGQGLRLIYYSQIVNDFQKGDIAEGYSVSREKKESFPLTVTSAQKNPTAFYLCASSIVLEPYSEAFFGQGTRLTVV.